This TCR beta chain was identified in a study of T cells in Graves' hyperthyroidism and ophthalmopathy. The study's findings and limits: Ophthalmopathy could be told apart from stable hyperthyroidism with a 13 V-J model.

Amplification targeted TCR beta CDR3 regions from RNA transcripts. HTBI primers were used for first-round RT-PCR of the TCR CDR3. In TCRdb, the multiplex PCR reads were re-called with MiXCR into one record per CDR3 protein. In the table there are about 600,000 distinct CDR3 sequences, about a sixth of which are singletons. With respect to this clonotype: Its antigen is unidentified. A much larger clone lies one base from this, so it may be a read error.

Germline V CDR1 and CDR2: GTSNPN, SVGIG (reference sequence). The CDR3 spans 15 residues. The germline V and J ends were trimmed by 1 base and 2 bases, with 12 bases remaining between them. Every diagnosis used clinical symptoms, serum thyroxine and TRAb, thyroid ultrasound and orbital computed tomography. Out of 10 ml of fresh peripheral blood came the PBMCs. The TCR originated in a middle-aged woman with Graves' ophthalmopathy. What was sequenced was blood. The rearrangement links TRBV30 to TRBJ2-1; TRBD1 or TRBD2 may be the D gene (5 bases each). CDR3 sequence (DNA): TGTGCCTGGAGTGCGGGTAGGGGAGCCTACAATGAGCAGTTCTTC. Its protein product is CAWSAGRGAYNEQFF.